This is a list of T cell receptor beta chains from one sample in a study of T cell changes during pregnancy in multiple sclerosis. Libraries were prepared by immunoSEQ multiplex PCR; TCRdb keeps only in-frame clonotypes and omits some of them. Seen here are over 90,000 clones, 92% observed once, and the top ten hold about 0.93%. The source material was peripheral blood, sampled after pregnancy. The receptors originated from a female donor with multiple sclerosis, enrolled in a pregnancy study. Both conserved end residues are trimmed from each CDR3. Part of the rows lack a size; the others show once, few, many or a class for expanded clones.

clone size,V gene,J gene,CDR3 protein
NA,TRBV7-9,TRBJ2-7,ASSDRTREQY
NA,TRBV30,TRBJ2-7,AWRGEVLGSYEQY
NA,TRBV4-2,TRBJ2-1,ASSSPGEGEQF
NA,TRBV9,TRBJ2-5,ASSASTSPSGVQETQY
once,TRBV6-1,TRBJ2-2,ATILAGATGELF
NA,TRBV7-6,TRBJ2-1,ASSLVGGTGGTLGYNEQF
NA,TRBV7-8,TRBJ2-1,ASSEKRDRLYNEQF
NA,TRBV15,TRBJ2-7,ATSSRVTGNEQY
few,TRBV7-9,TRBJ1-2,ASSLTPAQLYGYT
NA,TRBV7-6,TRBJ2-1,ASSPSPSGGNEQF
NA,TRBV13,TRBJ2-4,ASSSRWEGGIQY
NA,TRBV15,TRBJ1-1,ATSNWEGGGTEAF
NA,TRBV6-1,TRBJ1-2,ASRTGAYNWGYT
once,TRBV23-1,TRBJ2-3,ASYSRLTSTDTQY
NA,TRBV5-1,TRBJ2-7,ASSTGLTRNEQY
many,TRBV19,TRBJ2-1,ASSIQAGDYNEQF
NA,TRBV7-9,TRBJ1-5,ASSLGRTNSNQPQH
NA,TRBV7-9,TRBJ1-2,ASSLVTQGFSNYGYT
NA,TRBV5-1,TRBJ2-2,ASSPQAGVAGELF
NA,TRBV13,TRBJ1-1,ASSRGPYMNTEAF